Listed here are 19 T cell receptor beta chains from one sample, sequenced in a study of T-cell memory formation after mild COVID-19. TCRdb reanalysed the 5' RACE reads using MiXCR and keeps one entry per CDR3 protein. The sample includes some 440,000 distinct CDR3 sequences, about 23% seen only once; the top ten take around 13%. Specimen: PBMCs or a T cell subset sorted from them (not recorded which). These receptors came from an adult woman who had mild COVID-19 (a few samples of this study predate the infection). Cell type and time point are not known.

The chain is built from TRBV6-5 and TRBJ1-3; a possible D gene is TRBD1 (6 bases). Germline loops: CDR1 MNHEY, CDR2 SVGAGI. The CDR3 is made up of 15 amino acids. The V end was cut by 6 bases, the J end by 0 bases, with 12 bases between. Here the CDR3 DNA reads TGTGCCAGCAGGAACGGGGGCTACTCTGGAAACACCATATATTTT. The encoded protein is CASRNGGYSGNTIYF.

The chain links TRBV18 to TRBJ2-7, with D possibly TRBD2 on 6 matching bases. Trimming took 6 bases from V and 0 from J, leaving 15 bases between them. The CDR3 runs 15 residues. Germline-derived CDR1 and CDR2 are KGHSH and LQKENI. For the CDR3, the DNA is TGTGCCAGCTCGCCGCCGGGGACTCACTCCTACGAGCAGTACTTC. It translates to CASSPPGTHSYEQYF.

As DNA, the CDR3 is TGTGCCAGCAGCTTCGGGTTCCGAGGGGACACTGAAGCTTTCTTT. Encoded protein: CASSFGFRGDTEAFF. The V and J genes are TRBV7-9 and TRBJ1-1, with D possibly being TRBD1 (5 bases). The germline CDR1 and CDR2 sequences are SEHNR and FQNEAQ (reference sequence). This CDR3 is built from 15 residues. Trimming left V 3 bases short and J 3 bases short, with 14 bases between.

J is TRBJ2-1 and V is TRBV5-1; TRBD2 matches 10 bases. Germline trimming cut 4 bases from V and 14 bases from J; bases unmatched to any gene: 12. The germline V gene has CDR1 SGHRS and CDR2 YFSETQ. This CDR3 contains 14 residues. The CDR3 sequence is CASSGGLAEVEKFF. The CDR3 nucleotides are TGCGCCAGCAGCGGCGGACTAGCGGAAGTGGAAAAGTTCTTC.

This clonotype occurred many times. The rearrangement links TRBV12-3 or TRBV12-4 to TRBJ2-2; a possible D gene is TRBD2 (5 bases). This CDR3 comprises 14 residues. V shed 0 bases and J shed 4 bases, with 6 bases lying between them. CDR3 coding DNA: TGTGCCAGCAGTTTAGCGGGAGTCACCGGGGAGCTGTTTTTT. It is translated as CASSLAGVTGELFF.

The chain combines TRBV6-5 with TRBJ1-2; tentative D call: TRBD1 (6 bases). The CDR3 is 13 amino acids. CDR1 and CDR2 (germline): MNHEY, SVGAGI. Trimming pared 0 bases from V and 10 bases from J, leaving 12 bases between. Here the CDR3 reads CASSYSGGRSYTF. The CDR3 DNA sequence: TGTGCCAGCAGTTACTCGGGGGGGCGATCCTACACCTTC.

This clonotype was found a few times. This chain joins TRBV7-2 and TRBJ2-7; D is tentatively TRBD1 or TRBD2 (5 bases each). Deletions cut 8 bases from V and 7 bases from J, with 15 bases between. The germline V gene encodes CDR1 SGHTA and CDR2 FQGNSA. This CDR3 contains 12 residues. The CDR3, as DNA: TGTGCCAGCCCACATGGGACGTGGGAGCAGTACTTC. Its translation: CASPHGTWEQYF.

This clonotype was recorded a few times. The gene calls are TRBV10-3 and TRBJ1-1; D may be TRBD1 (5 bases). This CDR3 is built from 11 residues. Germline V CDR1 and CDR2: ENHRY, SYGVKD. Trimming cost V 6 bases and J 7 bases, with 9 bases left between them. CDR3 loop: CAISLGGEAFF. The CDR3 nucleotides are TGTGCCATCAGCCTGGGGGGTGAAGCTTTCTTT.

This clonotype was counted between two and nine times. This sequence joins TRBV6-4 and TRBJ2-2; 10 bases fit TRBD2. V was pared by 4 bases and J by 0 bases, with 5 bases of the junction left unmatched. Germline values: CDR1 MRHNA, CDR2 SNTAGT. The CDR3 totals 17 residues. The CDR3 DNA sequence: TGTGCCAGCAGTGTTCTAGCGGGGGAAGCGAACACCGGGGAGCTGTTTTTT. This encodes CASSVLAGEANTGELFF.

This clonotype was picked up many times. The chain recombines TRBV9 with TRBJ2-1, with D possibly TRBD2 on 7 matching bases. The V gene's germline CDR1 is SGDLS and CDR2 YYNGEE. Deletions cut 0 bases from V and 5 bases from J, with 12 bases between. This CDR3 region has 15 residues. The CDR3 sequence: CASSVVGGPNNEQFF. CDR3 nucleotide sequence: TGTGCCAGCAGCGTAGTGGGGGGGCCAAACAATGAGCAGTTCTTC.

This rearrangement joins TRBV7-9 to TRBJ2-4; 9 nucleotides align to TRBD1. The length of the CDR3 is 15 residues. V dropped 5 bases and J dropped 9; count of bases not matched to a gene: 11. Germline V gives CDR1 SEHNR, CDR2 FQNEAQ (reference sequence). The CDR3 nucleotides read TGTGCCAGCAGCCCCCAGGGACAGGGTTCGGCCATTCAGTACTTC. Its protein product is CASSPQGQGSAIQYF.

This clonotype was picked up a small number of times. This chain links TRBV10-3 with TRBJ2-7, with 12 bases lining up with TRBD2. CDR1 and CDR2 from the germline V gene are ENHRY and SYGVKD. J was trimmed by 2 bases and V by 8 bases; bases with no gene match: 4. The CDR3 is 14 amino acids. The DNA for the CDR3 is TGTGCCATCTCGGGACTAGCGGGCACCTACGAGCAGTACTTC. This translates into CAISGLAGTYEQYF.

The V call is TRBV4-3, the J call TRBJ2-7, with a weak D call TRBD2 (5 bases). CDR1 is LGHNA, CDR2 YSLEER, per germline. This CDR3 has 15 residues. V dropped 1 base and J dropped 1 base, with 11 bases sitting between them. CDR3 protein: CASSQASGRSYEQYF. The CDR3 bases are TGCGCCAGCAGCCAAGCTTCGGGAAGGTCCTACGAGCAGTACTTC.

This clonotype was seen only a few times. The rearrangement links TRBV2 to TRBJ1-1; maybe TRBD1 (6 bases). Germline V gives CDR1 SNHLY, CDR2 FYNNEI. This CDR3 is 13 amino acids long. V dropped 5 bases and J dropped 4 bases, with 11 bases sitting between them. The CDR3 bases are TGTGCCAGCAGTACAGGGATGGCCACTGAAGCTTTCTTT. Translation gives CASSTGMATEAFF.

This clonotype was counted a few times. The chain recombines TRBV24-1 with TRBJ2-7; the D gene is possibly TRBD1 (6 bases). The CDR3 totals 14 residues. Germline V gene data show CDR1 as KGHDR and CDR2 as SFDVKD. V lost 4 bases and J 2 bases, leaving 11 bases between the germline ends. The CDR3 protein is CATSDPDRTYEQYF. CDR3 nucleotides: TGTGCCACCAGTGACCCCGACAGGACCTACGAGCAGTACTTC.

The V gene is TRBV5-4, the J gene TRBJ1-2; 7 bases match TRBD1. There are 13 residues in the CDR3. CDR1 and CDR2 (germline): SGHNT, YYREEE (reference sequence). V gave up 4 bases and J gave up 8 bases; unmatched junction bases: 8. CDR3 residues: CASSKGQPEGYTF. Written as DNA, the CDR3 is TGTGCCAGCAGCAAGGGACAGCCGGAAGGCTACACCTTC.

The J gene is TRBJ2-5, the V gene TRBV4-1; D possibly corresponds to TRBD1 (6 bases). V was trimmed by 1 base and J by 2 bases, leaving 11 bases between them. CDR3 length: 15 amino acids. Germline V lookup: CDR1 MGHRA, CDR2 YSYEKL. This chain's CDR3 is CASSQVRGGQETQYF. The CDR3 nucleotides are TGCGCCAGCAGCCAAGTGCGAGGGGGACAAGAGACCCAGTACTTC.

The chain combines TRBV14 with TRBJ2-7, with D maybe TRBD2 (6 bases). Deletions cut 3 bases from V and 2 bases from J, with 14 bases between. This CDR3 has 15 residues. Germline V gene lookup returns CDR1 SGHDN and CDR2 FVKESK. The CDR3 region is CASSHRTTNTYEQYF. The CDR3 DNA sequence: TGTGCCAGCAGCCACCGGACTACTAACACCTACGAGCAGTACTTC. Using reference TRBV14 and TRBJ2-7 for the parts outside the CDR3, the full variable domain is EAGVTQFPSHSVIEKGQTVTLRCDPISGHDNLYWYRRVMGKEIKFLLHFVKESKQDESGMPNNRFLAERTGGTYSTLKVQPAELEDSGVYFCASSHRTTNTYEQYFGPGTRLTVT.

This sequence joins TRBV28 and TRBJ2-7; TRBD2 might be the D (5 bases). Trimming stripped 2 bases from V and 2 bases from J, with 10 bases between. Per germline, CDR1 MDHEN and CDR2 SYDVKM. The CDR3 extends over 14 amino acids. CDR3 loop: CASSLAGGTYEQYV. CDR3 DNA sequence: TGTGCCAGCAGTTTAGCGGGTGGGACCTACGAGCAGTACGTC.